These 10 T cell receptor beta chains were all obtained from the same sample, sequenced in a study of siplizumab effects on memory and regulatory T cells. Produced via immunoSEQ multiplex PCR; TCRdb's table is partial and in-frame only. The sample consists of 100,000 to 110,000 clones, about 91% of them appearing once. Material: CD4+ T cells sorted from blood. The receptors were sampled from a human donor in good health.

The rearrangement links TRBV5-1 to TRBJ1-6; TRBD1 matches 11 bases. This CDR3 spans 16 amino acids. V trimming: 4 bases; J trimming: 9 bases; junction bases outside the gene matches: 9. Germline V lookup: CDR1 SGHRS, CDR2 YFSETQ. The CDR3 sequence is CASSGGTGGERSPLHF. For the CDR3, the DNA is TGCGCCAGCAGCGGAGGGACAGGGGGAGAACGTTCACCCCTCCACTTT. The full variable domain, completed using reference TRBV5-1 and TRBJ1-6, is KAGVTQTPRYLIKTRGQQVTLSCSPISGHRSVSWYQQTPGQGLQFLFEYFSETQRNKGNFPGRFSGRQFSNSRSEMNVSTLELGDSALYLCASSGGTGGERSPLHFGNGTRLTVT.

The chain employs TRBV7-9 and TRBJ1-5; 7 bases fit TRBD1. The germline V gene has CDR1 SEHNR and CDR2 FQNEAQ (reference sequence). V lost 4 bases and J lost 3; bases outside the gene matches: 9. The CDR3 has 16 amino acids. This CDR3 is CASSSEGAADNQPQHF. In DNA form, the CDR3 reads TGTGCCAGCAGCTCGGAGGGGGCGGCAGACAATCAGCCCCAGCATTTT. Full variable domain (missing parts from reference TRBV7-9 and TRBJ1-5): DTGVSQNPRHKITKRGQNVTFRCDPISEHNRLYWYRQTLGQGPEFLTYFQNEAQLEKSRLLSDRFSAERPKGSFSTLEIQRTEQGDSAMYLCASSSEGAADNQPQHFGDGTRLSIL.

The V and J genes are TRBV30 and TRBJ2-5, with D perhaps given as TRBD1 or TRBD2 (5 bases each). Germline V gene lookup returns CDR1 GTSNPN and CDR2 SVGIG (reference sequence). The CDR3 loop spans 14 amino acids. The germline V and J ends were trimmed by 5 bases and 1 base, with 14 bases remaining between them. CDR3 nucleotides: TGTGCCTGGGGGGGTGGACGGATCCAAGAGACCCAGTACTTC. Translated, it gives CAWGGGRIQETQYF.

The chain links TRBV11-3 to TRBJ2-7, with 7 bases fitting TRBD1. The CDR3 is 14 residues long. Germline loops: CDR1 SGHNT, CDR2 YENEEA. J lost 0 bases, V lost 5 bases, and 4 bases had no gene match. The CDR3 sequence: CASSPRDSSYEQYF. In DNA, the CDR3 is TGTGCCAGCAGCCCCCGGGACAGCTCCTACGAGCAGTACTTC.

V usage is TRBV4-2 and J usage is TRBJ1-2; D call uncertain. Between the trimmed V and J ends, which lost 1 base and 8 bases, there was a span of 8 bases. Germline V gene sequence: CDR1 LGHNA, CDR2 YNFKEQ. The CDR3 totals 12 residues. The CDR3 region has the DNA TGTGCCAGCAGCCAAGGGGCGGGAGGCTACACCTTC. It is translated as CASSQGAGGYTF.

The chain uses TRBV4-2 and TRBJ1-2, with a tentative D call TRBD1 (6 bases). The CDR3 runs to 13 residues. Trimming removed 3 bases at V and 4 bases at J, with 9 bases between. CDR1 is LGHNA and CDR2 is YNFKEQ in the germline V gene. The CDR3 DNA reads as TGTGCCAGCAGCCAGACAGGCCCCTATGGCTACACCTTC. It encodes CASSQTGPYGYTF.

CDR3 sequence reads: CSASGSTEAFF. DNA of the CDR3: TGCAGTGCTAGTGGGTCCACTGAAGCTTTCTTT. The chain is built from TRBV20-1 and TRBJ1-1; D gene uncertain. V was cut by 3 bases and J by 4 bases, with 6 bases left in between. Germline-derived CDR1 and CDR2 are DFQATT and SNEGSKA (reference sequence). The CDR3 is 11 amino acids.

This clone was observed a handful of times. The V gene is TRBV28, the J gene TRBJ1-2; unclear D gene. Germline V CDR1 and CDR2: MDHEN, SYDVKM. CDR3 length equals 14 residues. Deletions cut 3 bases from V and 0 bases from J, with 8 bases between. CDR3 region: CASSFGGANYGYTF. The CDR3 DNA reads TGTGCCAGCAGTTTTGGCGGAGCTAACTATGGCTACACCTTC.

The chain combines TRBV5-6 with TRBJ2-5; D possibly uses TRBD1 or TRBD2 (6 bases each). The J call is in doubt because the DNA end fits TRBJ2-7 better. From germline, CDR1 is SGHDT and CDR2 YYEEEE. This CDR3 contains 13 residues. CDR3: CASRETGGDEQYF. In nucleotides, the CDR3 is TGTGCCAGCAGGGAGACAGGAGGGGACGAGCAGTACTTC.

V is TRBV4-3 and J is TRBJ1-4; 8 bases are a match to TRBD1. This CDR3 is built from 15 residues. The trim removed 4 bases at V and 8 bases at J, leaving 9 bases unmatched. Germline V gives CDR1 LGHNA, CDR2 YSLEER. CDR3 sequence: CASSLSDRAWEKLFF. CDR3 bases: TGCGCCAGCAGCCTTTCGGACAGGGCCTGGGAAAAACTGTTTTTT.